The 7 T cell receptor beta chains presented below share a single source sample, sequenced in a study of blood T cell repertoires in COVID-19. Assay used: immunoSEQ multiplex PCR; TCRdb lists only in-frame clones, some missing. The sample contains 84,000 or so clones, 77% of which appear only once. Sequencing used peripheral blood. The receptors shown here come from a human donor in a cohort sampled during active COVID-19.

V gene TRBV5-1 combines with J gene TRBJ2-5; a possible D gene is TRBD1 (5 bases). Germline CDR1 and CDR2: SGHRS and YFSETQ. V was trimmed by 2 bases and J by 7 bases, leaving 12 bases between them. The CDR3 is 13 amino acids. The CDR3 coding sequence is TGCGCCAGCAGCTTTGGACAAATTGTGACCCAGTACTTC. Translation gives CASSFGQIVTQYF.

The J gene is TRBJ2-7, the V gene TRBV11-2, with 7 bases aligning to TRBD1. Losses at the gene ends were 6 bases for V and 10 bases for J; bases not matched to a gene: 12. CDR3 length equals 13 residues. Germline V gives CDR1 SGHAT, CDR2 FQNNGV. Here the CDR3 DNA reads TGTGCCAGCAGTTTCCAGCGACAGGGCTACCAGTACTTC. This gives the protein CASSFQRQGYQYF.

This sequence joins TRBV5-1 and TRBJ2-7, with D possibly being TRBD2 (6 bases). Germline CDR1 reads SGHRS; CDR2 reads YFSETQ. Trimming took 4 bases from V and 2 from J, leaving 16 bases between them. CDR3 length: 15 residues. The CDR3 sequence is CASSMRGGATYEQYF. The CDR3 bases are TGCGCCAGCAGCATGAGAGGCGGGGCTACCTACGAGCAGTACTTC.

The V and J genes are TRBV9 and TRBJ1-1; no clear D gene. The CDR3 totals 14 residues. V lost 3 bases to trimming and J lost 3 bases, with 12 bases between them. CDR1 is SGDLS, CDR2 YYNGEE, per germline. CDR3 sequence reads: CASSGNIADTEAFF. The CDR3, as DNA: TGTGCCAGCAGCGGGAATATAGCGGACACTGAAGCTTTCTTT.

J is TRBJ2-5 and V is TRBV20-1, with 7 bases identical to TRBD1. Trimming removed 3 bases from V and 5 bases from J; junction bases left unmatched: 3. Germline CDR1 is DFQATT and CDR2 is SNEGSKA (reference sequence). The CDR3 extends over 12 amino acids. The CDR3 here is CSASVRGETQYF. CDR3 nucleotides: TGCAGTGCTAGTGTCAGGGGGGAGACCCAGTACTTC.

The chain joins TRBV7-8 to TRBJ2-7; 9 bases agree with TRBD2. The CDR3 has 16 residues. With V trimmed by 5 bases and J by 1 base, 9 bases remained unmatched. CDR1 is SGHVS, CDR2 FQNEAQ, per germline. This chain's CDR3 is CASSLPPSGASYEQYF. The CDR3 nucleotides read TGTGCCAGCAGCCTCCCCCCTAGCGGGGCGTCCTACGAGCAGTACTTC.

The chain recombines TRBV7-8 with TRBJ1-2; TRBD1 matches 7 bases. Germline CDR1 and CDR2: SGHVS and FQNEAQ. The CDR3 runs to 15 residues. Unmatched junction bases numbered 12, after V lost 5 bases and J lost 6 bases. The CDR3 DNA reads as TGTGCCAGCAGCCGGGACAGCTTTATCCCTCATGGCTACACCTTC. Amino acids: CASSRDSFIPHGYTF. The full variable domain, completed using reference TRBV7-8 and TRBJ1-2, is GAGVSQSPRYKVAKRGQDVALRCDPISGHVSLFWYQQALGQGPEFLTYFQNEAQLDKSGLPSDRFFAERPEGSVSTLKIQRTQQEDSAVYLCASSRDSFIPHGYTFGSGTRLTVV.